The 22 T cell receptor beta chains below come from one sample, sequenced in a study of blood T cell repertoires in COVID-19. TCRdb's copy holds only in-frame clones and misses some; the assay was immunoSEQ multiplex PCR. In the table there are more than 450,000 clones, approximately 90% of which are singletons. The sequenced material came from PBMCs or T cells enriched from blood (not recorded which). These TCRs come from a woman under 30 who had recovered from COVID-19.

This clone is a singleton in its sample. J is TRBJ2-7 and V is TRBV12-5; D might be TRBD1 (6 bases). Trimming removed 7 bases from V and 5 bases from J, with 15 bases in between. The CDR3 consists of 13 residues. CDR1 is LGHNT and CDR2 is FRNRAP in the germline V gene. CDR3 DNA sequence: TGTGCTAGTGAGGGGCAGGGGAAAGACGAGCAGTACTTC. This gives the protein CASEGQGKDEQYF.

With regard to this clone: Germline is not matched at one junction end, which may reflect a read error. V is TRBV5-1 and J is TRBJ1-1; TRBD1 aligns across 8 bases. The CDR3 consists of 15 residues. The germline V gene has CDR1 SGHRS and CDR2 YFSETQ. The DNA for the CDR3 is TGCGCCAGCAGCTCAGGACAGGGACTGAACGCTGAAGCTTTCTTT. Its translation is CASSSGQGLNAEAFF.

The chain joins TRBV10-3 to TRBJ1-1; D may be TRBD1 (6 bases). This CDR3 spans 15 amino acids. Trimming pared 5 bases from V and 1 base from J, leaving 14 bases between. Germline V CDR1 and CDR2: ENHRY, SYGVKD. The DNA of the CDR3 is TGTGCCATCAGTACTCGGGCGACAGGGAACACTGAAGCTTTCTTT. Translation: CAISTRATGNTEAFF.

In its sample, this clone was seen once. The chain couples TRBV19 to TRBJ1-4; perhaps TRBD1 as D (6 bases). Trimming cost V 2 bases and J 8 bases, with 18 bases left between them. CDR3 length equals 16 residues. Germline V CDR1 and CDR2: LNHDA, SQIVND (reference sequence). In nucleotides, the CDR3 is TGTGCCAGTAGTATAATTTTGCCAGGGGCAAAGGAAAAACTGTTTTTT. Translated, it gives CASSIILPGAKEKLFF.

The rearrangement uses TRBV5-8 and TRBJ2-2; tentative D call: TRBD2 (5 bases). Germline-derived CDR1 and CDR2 are SGHTS and YDEGEE. Trimming removed 4 bases at V and 7 bases at J, with 11 bases between. The CDR3 length is 13 residues. The CDR3, as DNA: TGTGCCAGCAGCCGACGTGGAGGCGGGGAGCTGTTTTTT. Translating it yields CASSRRGGGELFF.

The V and J genes are TRBV19 and TRBJ1-1, with TRBD1 as a possible D gene (6 bases). Germline CDR1 reads LNHDA; CDR2 reads SQIVND (reference sequence). V was pared by 5 bases and J by 8 bases, with 18 bases between. The CDR3 sequence is 14 residues long. The CDR3 sequence is CASSQGPGNLEAFF. The CDR3, as DNA: TGTGCCAGTAGTCAGGGGCCAGGGAATCTCGAAGCTTTCTTT. Full variable domain (rest looked up from reference TRBV19 and TRBJ1-1): DGGITQSPKYLFRKEGQNVTLSCEQNLNHDAMYWYRQDPGQGLRLIYYSQIVNDFQKGDIAEGYSVSREKKESFPLTVTSAQKNPTAFYLCASSQGPGNLEAFFGQGTRLTVV.

This clone was recorded once. The chain links TRBV5-6 to TRBJ1-1; no definite D call. The V and J ends lost 2 bases and 4 bases respectively, with 12 bases between them. The germline gives CDR1 SGHDT, CDR2 YYEEEE. This CDR3 has 14 residues. CDR3 region: CASSFSDRGTEAFF. The CDR3 DNA is TGTGCCAGCAGCTTTAGTGATCGTGGCACTGAAGCTTTCTTT.

The chain combines TRBV14 with TRBJ2-1; TRBD1 aligns across 7 bases. Germline V gene sequence: CDR1 SGHDN, CDR2 FVKESK. With 0 bases clipped from V and 6 bases from J, the junction kept 8 bases outside the gene matches. This CDR3 spans 16 amino acids. CDR3: CASSQDNRGSINEQFF. CDR3 DNA sequence: TGTGCCAGCAGCCAAGATAACAGGGGATCAATCAATGAGCAGTTCTTC.

This clone was seen only once. The V gene is TRBV6-5, the J gene TRBJ2-1; 11 nucleotides align to TRBD1. The V and J ends lost 6 bases and 6 bases, in that order; junction bases with no gene match: 4. Germline V gives CDR1 MNHEY, CDR2 SVGAGI. The CDR3 sequence is 14 residues long. CDR3 DNA: TGTGCCAGCAGGGACAGGGGGCTCTTCAATGAGCAGTTCTTC. The encoded protein is CASRDRGLFNEQFF.

V usage is TRBV7-8 and J usage is TRBJ1-1; D possibly corresponds to TRBD1 (5 bases). From germline, CDR1 is SGHVS and CDR2 FQNEAQ. This CDR3 region has 15 residues. The V end lost 3 bases, the J end lost 3 bases, and 14 bases lay between the germline ends. Here the CDR3 reads CASSFMVGGYTEAFF. The CDR3 nucleotides read TGTGCCAGCAGCTTTATGGTCGGGGGATACACTGAAGCTTTCTTT.

The V call is TRBV29-1, the J call TRBJ1-1, with D possibly TRBD1 on 5 matching bases. This CDR3 comprises 13 residues. From germline, CDR1 is SQVTM and CDR2 ANQGSEA. Trimming shortened V by 2 bases and J by 3 bases, and 10 bases separated the two germline ends. The CDR3 bases are TGCAGCGTTGAAACAGGAGGGGACACTGAAGCTTTCTTT. This translates into CSVETGGDTEAFF.

The chain links TRBV20-1 to TRBJ2-1; 10 bases are shared with TRBD2. The CDR3 runs 17 residues. Looked up from germline, CDR1 is DFQATT and CDR2 is SNEGSKA (reference sequence). Trimming took 3 bases from V and 1 from J; bases not matched to a gene: 9. The DNA of the CDR3 is TGCAGTGCTAGTAACAGGCTAGCGGGGGCTTCCTACAATGAGCAGTTCTTC. This codes for CSASNRLAGASYNEQFF.

The chain combines TRBV5-4 with TRBJ1-1; D is unclear. This CDR3 comprises 15 residues. From germline, CDR1 is SGHNT and CDR2 YYREEE (reference sequence). V lost 1 base, J lost 0 bases, and 10 bases lay in between. The CDR3 DNA reads as TGTGCCAGCAGCTTGTCCAGTGGGCTGAACACTGAAGCTTTCTTT. Translating it yields CASSLSSGLNTEAFF. The complete variable domain, with remaining parts taken from reference TRBV5-4 and TRBJ1-1, reads ETGVTQSPTHLIKTRGQQVTLRCSSQSGHNTVSWYQQALGQGPQFIFQYYREEENGRGNFPPRFSGLQFPNYSSELNVNALELDDSALYLCASSLSSGLNTEAFFGQGTRLTVV.

The CDR3 sequence is CASRPGTSYGYTF. CDR3 DNA: TGTGCCAGCAGGCCAGGGACAAGCTATGGCTACACCTTC. This chain links TRBV11-2 with TRBJ1-2; maybe TRBD1 (6 bases). CDR3 length equals 13 residues. Between the trimmed V and J ends, which lost 6 bases and 4 bases, there was a span of 12 bases. Germline CDR1 is SGHAT and CDR2 is FQNNGV.

The V and J genes are TRBV5-1 and TRBJ2-3, with D unresolved. The V end lost 4 bases, the J end lost 0 bases, and 3 bases lay between the germline ends. This CDR3 is built from 12 residues. The germline gives CDR1 SGHRS, CDR2 YFSETQ. CDR3 protein: CASSRSTDTQYF. The CDR3 DNA reads TGCGCCAGCAGCCGGAGCACAGATACGCAGTATTTT. Full variable domain (remainder filled in from reference TRBV5-1 and TRBJ2-3): KAGVTQTPRYLIKTRGQQVTLSCSPISGHRSVSWYQQTPGQGLQFLFEYFSETQRNKGNFPGRFSGRQFSNSRSEMNVSTLELGDSALYLCASSRSTDTQYFGPGTRLTVL.

This chain connects TRBV12-3 or TRBV12-4 to TRBJ1-5, with D possibly matching TRBD1 (5 bases). This CDR3 region has 13 residues. V was cut by 6 bases and J by 7 bases, with 13 bases left in between. CDR3 nucleotides: TGTGCCAGCAGAAGGGCGGGGGGGCAGCCCCAGCATTTT. Its translation: CASRRAGGQPQHF.

Comments on this clone: This CDR3 is also generated by other DNA sequences in the sample. The genes are TRBV5-1 and TRBJ2-5, with TRBD2 identical over 15 bases. The junction had 5 bases not matched to a gene; V was cut back by 3 bases and J by 5 bases. Germline CDR1 reads SGHRS; CDR2 reads YFSETQ. The CDR3 covers 16 residues. The CDR3 DNA follows: TGCGCCAGCAGCTCCGGGACTAGCGGGGGGAGGGAGACCCAGTACTTC. Protein sequence: CASSSGTSGGRETQYF.

The chain uses TRBV5-1 and TRBJ1-1, with D hard to call. Germline CDR1 is SGHRS and CDR2 is YFSETQ. The CDR3 extends over 17 amino acids. Between the trimmed V and J ends, which lost 4 bases and 1 base, there was a span of 20 bases. The CDR3 spells CASSHTSRQASNTEAFF. The CDR3 DNA reads as TGCGCCAGCAGCCATACGAGCCGACAAGCCTCGAACACTGAAGCTTTCTTT.

The chain links TRBV7-2 to TRBJ1-2, with 10 bases lining up with TRBD1. In germline, CDR1 is SGHTA, CDR2 FQGNSA. Trimming cost V 3 bases and J 3 bases; bases outside gene matches: 4. The CDR3 is made up of 15 amino acids. CDR3 region: CASSFSGTGDYGYTF. The DNA for the CDR3 is TGTGCCAGCAGCTTCTCCGGGACAGGGGACTATGGCTACACCTTC. Supplemented by reference TRBV7-2 and TRBJ1-2, the full variable domain reads GAGVSQSPSNKVTEKGKDVELRCDPISGHTALYWYRQSLGQGLEFLIYFQGNSAPDKSGLPSDRFSAERTGGSVSTLTIQRTQQEDSAVYLCASSFSGTGDYGYTFGSGTRLTVV.

The V and J genes are TRBV12-3 or TRBV12-4 and TRBJ1-2; weak D call: TRBD1 (6 bases). V was shortened by 5 bases and J by 8 bases, with 15 bases between the two germline ends. The CDR3 totals 13 residues. The CDR3 reads CASSQGPARGYTF. In DNA form, the CDR3 reads TGTGCCAGCAGTCAGGGGCCTGCTCGGGGCTACACCTTC.

The CDR3 is CASSGGDDQPQHF. CDR3 DNA sequence: TGTGCCAGCAGTGGGGGGGATGATCAGCCCCAGCATTTT. This rearrangement joins TRBV9 to TRBJ1-5; possible D gene TRBD1, 5 bases. Germline V lookup: CDR1 SGDLS, CDR2 YYNGEE. This CDR3 has 13 amino acids. Trimming pared 5 bases from V and 5 bases from J, leaving 11 bases between.

The chain employs TRBV6-5 and TRBJ2-5; TRBD2 agrees at 9 bases. The CDR3 totals 13 residues. J gave up 2 bases and V 6 bases, and 1 base lay outside the gene matches. The germline gives CDR1 MNHEY, CDR2 SVGAGI. Here the CDR3 reads CASRTSGQETQYF. The CDR3 nucleotides read TGTGCCAGCAGAACTAGCGGGCAAGAGACCCAGTACTTC.